A single sample gave rise to the 11 T cell receptor beta chains below, sequenced in a study of graft-versus-host responses after intestinal transplantation. The assay was immunoSEQ multiplex PCR, and TCRdb's table has in-frame clones only and misses some. The table lists 99,000 or so clones, less than 90% of them singletons, with roughly 0.9% in the top ten. Antigens for these TCRs are unknown. Sequencing was performed on unstimulated CD4+ T cells sorted from spleen or lymph node cells, taken before intestinal transplant. The receptors here all came from a human donor who received an intestinal transplant.

The V gene is TRBV4-1, the J gene TRBJ2-4; the D gene is possibly TRBD2 (6 bases). The germline V and J ends were trimmed by 4 bases and 8 bases, with 12 bases remaining between them. CDR1 and CDR2 (germline): MGHRA, YSYEKL. CDR3 size: 13 residues. The CDR3 DNA follows: TGCGCCAGCAGCCGCCTGATAGCGGACATTCAGTACTTC. Translation: CASSRLIADIQYF.

This clone was detected a few times. In DNA form, the CDR3 reads TGTGCCAGAAGCATCCCCAGACAGGGGTTGGGGAAAGAAAAACTGTTTTTT. This gives the protein CARSIPRQGLGKEKLFF. The chain is built from TRBV5-3 and TRBJ1-4, with 8 bases matching TRBD1. TRBV5-3 is marked as an open reading frame, function uncertain. The CDR3 has 17 residues. With V trimmed by 4 bases and J by 8 bases, 16 bases remained unmatched.

A few counts support this clone. The chain is built from TRBV30 and TRBJ2-7; D gene uncertain. V gave up 0 bases and J gave up 2 bases, with 11 bases separating them. The CDR3 runs to 14 residues. The germline CDR1 and CDR2 sequences are GTSNPN and SVGIG (reference sequence). CDR3 in amino acids: CAWSVIERPYEQYF. As DNA, the CDR3 is TGTGCCTGGAGTGTTATAGAGAGGCCCTACGAGCAGTACTTC. Full variable domain (remainder filled in from reference TRBV30 and TRBJ2-7): SQTIHQWPATLVQPVGSPLSLECTVEGTSNPNLYWYRQAAGRGLQLLFYSVGIGQISSEVPQNLSASRPQDRQFILSSKKLLLSDSGFYLCAWSVIERPYEQYFGPGTRLTVT.

This clone was counted once. V is TRBV7-2 and J is TRBJ2-5, with 9 bases fitting TRBD1. This CDR3 comprises 15 residues. V shed 1 base and J 2 bases; nucleotides not matched to a gene: 2. Germline CDR1 is SGHTA and CDR2 is FQGNSA. This CDR3 reads CASSLDRGRQETQYF. The CDR3, as DNA: TGTGCCAGCAGCTTAGACAGGGGGCGGCAAGAGACCCAGTACTTC. The full variable domain, in which reference TRBV7-2 and TRBJ2-5 provide the parts outside the CDR3, is GAGVSQSPSNKVTEKGKDVELRCDPISGHTALYWYRQSLGQGLEFLIYFQGNSAPDKSGLPSDRFSAERTGGSVSTLTIQRTQQEDSAVYLCASSLDRGRQETQYFGPGTRLLVL.

The chain uses TRBV5-4 and TRBJ2-7; 11 positions agree with TRBD2. J was trimmed by 4 bases and V by 4 bases; bases with no gene match: 10. The CDR3 runs to 16 residues. Germline V CDR1 and CDR2: SGHNT, YYREEE (reference sequence). CDR3 sequence: CASSDRLAGTMYEQYF. Here the CDR3 DNA reads TGTGCCAGCAGCGACCGACTAGCGGGAACGATGTACGAGCAGTACTTC.

The chain uses TRBV6-5 and TRBJ2-7; D is undetermined. Germline-derived CDR1 and CDR2 are MNHEY and SVGAGI. V dropped 3 bases and J dropped 1 base, with 4 bases sitting between them. The CDR3 sequence is 12 residues long. The CDR3 reads CASSYPSYEQYF. In DNA, the CDR3 is TGTGCCAGCAGTTATCCTTCCTACGAGCAGTACTTC.

This clone was found a few times. CDR3 in DNA: TGTGCCAGCAGGGGGACAGCCGACAATCAGCCCCAGCATTTT. It translates to CASRGTADNQPQHF. This chain links TRBV2 with TRBJ1-5; 7 bases match TRBD1. From germline, CDR1 is SNHLY and CDR2 FYNNEI. V lost 6 bases to trimming and J lost 3 bases; unmatched junction nucleotides: 5. CDR3 size: 14 residues.

The chain recombines TRBV5-6 with TRBJ1-6; D is undetermined. This CDR3 is built from 16 residues. V lost 4 bases, J lost 10 bases, and 21 bases lay in between. Germline CDR1 and CDR2: SGHDT and YYEEEE. In DNA, the CDR3 is TGTGCCAGCAGCCTCAGGATCGGAGGTAGGAGATCACCCCTCCACTTT. The encoded protein is CASSLRIGGRRSPLHF.

This chain joins TRBV29-1 and TRBJ1-1; perhaps TRBD1 as D (5 bases). This CDR3 contains 13 residues. CDR1 and CDR2 (germline): SQVTM, ANQGSEA. V lost 7 bases to trimming and J lost 5 bases, with 17 bases between them. The CDR3 DNA reads as TGCAGCGCAATGGGACTTTTTACTACTGAAGCTTTCTTT. Protein: CSAMGLFTTEAFF.

This clone is a singleton in its sample. This chain links TRBV4-2 with TRBJ1-2; TRBD1 aligns across 7 bases. The ends lost 0 bases at V and 6 bases at J; junction bases unmatched: 10. This CDR3 has 16 amino acids. Germline V gene data show CDR1 as LGHNA and CDR2 as YNFKEQ. Here the CDR3 DNA reads TGTGCCAGCAGCCAAGATCCGACAGGGAGAAGGAATGGCTACACCTTC. This sequence encodes CASSQDPTGRRNGYTF.

The chain joins TRBV5-4 to TRBJ1-4; the D is unclear. Per germline, CDR1 SGHNT and CDR2 YYREEE (reference sequence). Trimming removed 4 bases from V and 0 bases from J, with 13 bases in between. This CDR3 is built from 16 residues. The CDR3 DNA is TGTGCCAGCAGCACCGGACTTGCGGCAACTAATGAAAAACTGTTTTTT. Residues: CASSTGLAATNEKLFF.